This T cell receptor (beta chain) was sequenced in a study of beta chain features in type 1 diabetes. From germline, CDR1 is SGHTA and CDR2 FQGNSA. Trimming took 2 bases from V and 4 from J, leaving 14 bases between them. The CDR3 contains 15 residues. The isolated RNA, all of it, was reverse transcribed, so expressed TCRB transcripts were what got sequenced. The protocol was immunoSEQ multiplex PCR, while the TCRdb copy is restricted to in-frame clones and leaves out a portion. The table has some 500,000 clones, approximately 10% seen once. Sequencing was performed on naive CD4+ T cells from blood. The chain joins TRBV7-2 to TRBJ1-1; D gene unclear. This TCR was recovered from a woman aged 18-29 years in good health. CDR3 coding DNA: TGTGCCAGCAGCTTATCTAAGGTCTTGCTCACTGAAGCTTTCTTT. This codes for CASSLSKVLLTEAFF.